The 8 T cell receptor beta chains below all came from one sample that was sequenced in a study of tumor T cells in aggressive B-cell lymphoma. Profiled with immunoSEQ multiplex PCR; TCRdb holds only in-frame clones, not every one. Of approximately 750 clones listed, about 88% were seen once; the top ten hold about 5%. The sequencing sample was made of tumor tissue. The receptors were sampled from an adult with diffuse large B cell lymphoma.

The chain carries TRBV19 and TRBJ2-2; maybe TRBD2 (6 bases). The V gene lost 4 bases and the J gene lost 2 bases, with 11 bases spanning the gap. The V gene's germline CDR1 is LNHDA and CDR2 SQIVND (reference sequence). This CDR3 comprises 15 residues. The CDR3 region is CASSTGLLNTGELFF. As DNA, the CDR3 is TGTGCCAGTAGTACGGGACTTCTAAACACCGGGGAGCTGTTTTTT.

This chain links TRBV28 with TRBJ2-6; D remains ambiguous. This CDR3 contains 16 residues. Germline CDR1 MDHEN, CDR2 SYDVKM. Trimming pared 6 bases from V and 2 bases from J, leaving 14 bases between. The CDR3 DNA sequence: TGTGCCAGCAGGCGCGGTGCGTTCACTGGGGCCAACGTCCTGACTTTC. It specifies CASRRGAFTGANVLTF.

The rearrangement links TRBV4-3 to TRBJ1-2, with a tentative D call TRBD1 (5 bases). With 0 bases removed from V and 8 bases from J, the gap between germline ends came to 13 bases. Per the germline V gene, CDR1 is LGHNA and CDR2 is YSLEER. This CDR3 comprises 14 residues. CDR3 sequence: CASSQESGFGGYTF. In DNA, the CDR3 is TGCGCCAGCAGCCAAGAATCAGGGTTTGGCGGCTACACCTTC.

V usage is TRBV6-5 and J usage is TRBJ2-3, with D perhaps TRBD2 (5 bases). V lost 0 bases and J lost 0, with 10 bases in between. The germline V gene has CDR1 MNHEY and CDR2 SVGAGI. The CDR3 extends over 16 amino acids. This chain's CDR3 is CASSYSTGSSTDTQYF. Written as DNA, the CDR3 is TGTGCCAGCAGTTACTCAACGGGATCTAGCACAGATACGCAGTATTTT.

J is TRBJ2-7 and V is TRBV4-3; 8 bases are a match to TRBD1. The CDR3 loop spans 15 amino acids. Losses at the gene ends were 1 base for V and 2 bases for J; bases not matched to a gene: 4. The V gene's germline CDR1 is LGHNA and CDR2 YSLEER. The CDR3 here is CASSQGTGWAYEQYF. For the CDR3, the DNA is TGCGCCAGCAGCCAAGGGACAGGGTGGGCCTACGAGCAGTACTTC.

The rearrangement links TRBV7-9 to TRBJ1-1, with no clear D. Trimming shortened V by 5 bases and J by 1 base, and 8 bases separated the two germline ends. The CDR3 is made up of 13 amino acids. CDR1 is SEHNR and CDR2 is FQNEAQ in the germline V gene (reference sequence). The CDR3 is CASSLSGNTEAFF. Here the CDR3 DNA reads TGTGCCAGCAGCCTATCTGGGAACACTGAAGCTTTCTTT. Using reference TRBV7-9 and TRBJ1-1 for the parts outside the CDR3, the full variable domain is DTGVSQNPRHKITKRGQNVTFRCDPISEHNRLYWYRQTLGQGPEFLTYFQNEAQLEKSRLLSDRFSAERPKGSFSTLEIQRTEQGDSAMYLCASSLSGNTEAFFGQGTRLTVV.

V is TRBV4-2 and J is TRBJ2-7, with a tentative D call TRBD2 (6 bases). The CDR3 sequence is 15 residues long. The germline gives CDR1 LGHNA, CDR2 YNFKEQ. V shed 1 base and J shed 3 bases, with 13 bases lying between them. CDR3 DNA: TGTGCCAGCAGCCAAGGGGCAGGGAGGTTCTACGAGCAGTACTTC. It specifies CASSQGAGRFYEQYF.

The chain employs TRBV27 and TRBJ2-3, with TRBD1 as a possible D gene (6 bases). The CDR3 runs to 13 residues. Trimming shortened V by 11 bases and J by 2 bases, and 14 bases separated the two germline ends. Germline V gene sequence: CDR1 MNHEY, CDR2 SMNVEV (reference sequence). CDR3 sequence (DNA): TGTGCCGCCGGTCGACAGGACACAGATACGCAGTATTTT. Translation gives CAAGRQDTDTQYF.